This TCR beta chain was recovered during a study of T-cell reconstitution after alpha-beta-depleted transplantation in children. Germline lookup yields CDR1 LGHNA and CDR2 YNFKEQ. The CDR3 contains 16 residues. This clonotype is a singleton in its sample. What it recognizes is unknown. At one end, the junction sequence differs from germline, possibly due to a read error. Preparation of the TCRbeta library used unique molecular identifiers. Each CDR3 protein gets one entry after TCRdb re-called the PCR reads with MiXCR. The sample has roughly 82,000 distinct CDR3 sequences, about 14% seen once. The study, taken as a whole, reports: Reported findings indicate that, about two months after transplant, alpha-beta T cells came from several hundred expanded clones, which were derived from non-depleted graft cells. At the one-year point after transplant, T-cell counts and TCRbeta diversity were found to come mostly from T cells that had been newly produced. It was surviving recipient T cells and thymic progenitors that gave some patients high TCRbeta diversity at day 60.

The receptor was isolated from a male patient aged 2 to 10 who had a stem cell transplant for acute lymphoblastic leukemia, so the T cells may come from the graft donor. The chain carries TRBV4-2 and TRBJ2-4; 7 bases align to TRBD1. This material consisted of PBMCs, mostly from graft donor cells, taken 180 days after TCRalphabeta/CD19-depleted stem cell transplant. The CDR3 sequence: CASSPMTGIAINIQYF. CDR3 nucleotides: TGTGCCAGCAGCCCCATGACAGGGATAGCCATAAACATTCAGTACTTC.